The clone carrying this T cell receptor beta chain occurred a few times. Between roughly 19,000 and 1,000,000 sorted cells, with 10%, 30% or 50% RNA, yielded naive CD8 libraries. The data originate from a study of molecular identifiers for immune sequencing clone quantification. TCRdb ran MiXCR on the PCR reads and lists one entry per CDR3 protein. The data hold under 600,000 distinct CDR3 sequences, with about a fifth observed a single time. Germline V lookup: CDR1 MNHEY, CDR2 SMNVEV (reference sequence). This CDR3 is built from 16 residues. V trimming: 3 bases; J trimming: 0 bases; junction bases outside the gene matches: 5.

The chain recombines TRBV27 with TRBJ1-1; 9 bases are a match to TRBD1. The origin of this receptor is a human donor in good health. Some libraries in this study had Jurkat cell RNA spiked in. Sequencing input: naive CD8+ T cells from blood, with Jurkat cell RNA spiked in. Sample subset: FACS-sorted CD8+CD4-CCR7+CD45RA+ naive T cells. As DNA, the CDR3 is TGTGCCAGCAGTTTCAGGACAGGGGATATGAACACTGAAGCTTTCTTT. Translating gives CASSFRTGDMNTEAFF.